This TCR beta chain came from a study of blood T cell repertoires in COVID-19. Study as a whole: The United States, Italy and Spain provided the acute and convalescent COVID-19 samples. PBMCs, B-cell-depleted T cells, or T cells were the source of the cDNA or gDNA that made up the material.

In the source study's methods: How many nucleated cells were present was estimated from reference gene primer amplification. TCRdb's table, derived via immunoSEQ multiplex PCR, lists solely in-frame clones and lacks some. Clone size and V and J calls were adopted from that table, with D and trimming inferred from the DNA. The repertoire has 120,000 to 150,000 clones, roughly 87% of them found once; the top ten carry around 1.6%. The J segment lost 2 bases and the V segment lost 6 bases, leaving 8 bases of the junction unmatched. The length of the CDR3 is 14 residues. The germline CDR1 and CDR2 sequences are SQVTM and ANQGSEA.

The sequencing input was peripheral blood. The source of this sequence is a human donor in a cohort sampled during active COVID-19. V is TRBV29-1 and J is TRBJ2-5; 8 nucleotides align to TRBD2. The CDR3 sequence: CSVLILAVQETQYF. Written as DNA, the CDR3 is TGCAGCGTCTTAATACTAGCGGTTCAAGAGACCCAGTACTTC.